The sample holds a few counts of the clone carrying this TCR beta chain. Its specificity is not known. These data belong to a study of T-cell memory formation after mild COVID-19. Study context: Clusters of TCRs were largely donor specific. Findings and caveats of the study: The authors did not confirm SARS-CoV-2 specificity of second-wave clones peaking day 37. Day 15 to 85 contractors were CD4/CD8 balanced; later expanders leaned CD4+.

V was pared by 5 bases and J by 4 bases, with 9 bases between. The CDR3 totals 12 residues. CDR1 and CDR2 (germline): WSHSY, SAAADI. TCRdb reprocessed the 5' RACE reads with MiXCR, giving one entry per CDR3 protein. The profile covers some 350,000 distinct CDR3 sequences, with about a sixth appearing a single time and 20% to 25% taken by the ten largest. The chain couples TRBV10-2 to TRBJ2-7; D not certain. The sample consisted of PBMCs or a T cell subset sorted from them (not recorded which). The receptor was derived from a man aged 18 to 29 who had mild COVID-19 (a few samples of this study predate the infection). Cell type and time point are not known. CDR3 coding DNA: TGCGCCAGCAGTAGAGTGGTTTACGAGCAGTACGTC. Residues: CASSRVVYEQYV.